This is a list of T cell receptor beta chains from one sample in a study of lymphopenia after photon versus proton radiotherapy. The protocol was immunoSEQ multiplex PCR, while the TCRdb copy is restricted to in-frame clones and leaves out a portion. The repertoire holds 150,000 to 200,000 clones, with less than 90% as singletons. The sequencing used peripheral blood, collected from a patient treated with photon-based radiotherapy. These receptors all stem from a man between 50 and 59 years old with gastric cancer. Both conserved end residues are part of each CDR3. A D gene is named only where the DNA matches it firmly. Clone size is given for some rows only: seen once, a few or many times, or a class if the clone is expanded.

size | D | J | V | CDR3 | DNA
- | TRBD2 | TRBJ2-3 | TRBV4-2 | CASSQGGTSKGTDTQYF | TGTGCCAGCAGCCAAGGCGGGACTAGCAAAGGCACAGATACGCAGTATTTT
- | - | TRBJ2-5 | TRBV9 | CASSGRVQETQYF | TGTGCCAGCAGCGGCAGGGTTCAAGAGACCCAGTACTTC
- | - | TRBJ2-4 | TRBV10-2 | CASSEFGFQYF | TGCGCCAGCAGTGAGTTCGGGTTTCAGTACTTC
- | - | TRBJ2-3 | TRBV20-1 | CSASTDTQYF | TGCAGTGCCTCCACAGATACGCAGTATTTT
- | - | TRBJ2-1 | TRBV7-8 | CASSLVREQFF | TGTGCCAGCAGCTTAGTCCGCGAGCAGTTCTTC
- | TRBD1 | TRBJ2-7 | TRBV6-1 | CASSGGTGPPYEQYF | TGTGCCAGCAGTGGGGGGACAGGGCCCCCCTACGAGCAGTACTTC
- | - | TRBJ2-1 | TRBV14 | CASSQAGNLGNEQFF | TGTGCCAGCAGCCAAGCGGGGAATCTAGGCAATGAGCAGTTCTTC
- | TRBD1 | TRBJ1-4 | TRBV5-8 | CASSLGRGNEKLFF | TGTGCCAGCAGCTTGGGCAGGGGGAATGAAAAACTGTTTTTT
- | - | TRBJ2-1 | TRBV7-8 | CASSLVAAYNEQFF | TGTGCCAGCAGCTTAGTAGCTGCCTACAATGAGCAGTTCTTC
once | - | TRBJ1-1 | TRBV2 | CASSETGPRNTEAFF | TGTGCCAGCAGTGAAACCGGACCGAGGAACACTGAAGCTTTCTTT
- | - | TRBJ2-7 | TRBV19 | CASSSRESGTGFYEQYF | TGTGCCAGTAGTAGTCGGGAAAGTGGGACTGGATTCTACGAGCAGTACTTC